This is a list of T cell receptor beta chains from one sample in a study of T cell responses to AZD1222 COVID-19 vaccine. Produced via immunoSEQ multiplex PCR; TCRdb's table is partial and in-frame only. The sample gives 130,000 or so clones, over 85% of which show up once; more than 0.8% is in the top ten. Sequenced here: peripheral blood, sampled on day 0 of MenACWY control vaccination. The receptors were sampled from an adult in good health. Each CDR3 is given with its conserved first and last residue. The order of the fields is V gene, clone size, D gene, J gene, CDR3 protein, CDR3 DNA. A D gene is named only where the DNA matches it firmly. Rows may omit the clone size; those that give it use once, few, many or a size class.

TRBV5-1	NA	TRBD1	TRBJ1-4	CASSPGTGVSNEKLFF	TGCGCCAGCAGCCCCGGGACAGGGGTTTCTAATGAAAAACTGTTTTTT
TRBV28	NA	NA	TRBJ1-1	CASSLHLGTKGTEAFF	TGTGCCAGCAGTTTACATTTGGGCACTAAAGGCACTGAAGCTTTCTTT
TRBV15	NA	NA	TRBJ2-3	CATSRDRSGAPDTQYF	TGTGCCACCAGCAGAGATAGGTCGGGAGCCCCAGATACGCAGTATTTT
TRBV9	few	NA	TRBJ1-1	CASSVGAENTEAFF	TGTGCCAGCAGCGTAGGGGCAGAGAACACTGAAGCTTTCTTT
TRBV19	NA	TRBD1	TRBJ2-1	CASRDDRGRLYNEQFF	TGTGCCAGTAGAGACGACAGGGGGCGTTTGTACAATGAGCAGTTCTTC
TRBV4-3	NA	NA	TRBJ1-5	CASSQDALWGQPQHF	TGCGCCAGCAGCCAAGATGCCCTTTGGGGACAGCCCCAGCATTTT
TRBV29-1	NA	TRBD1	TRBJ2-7	CSASTGTGGIYEQYF	TGCAGCGCCTCGACCGGGACAGGGGGCATTTACGAGCAGTACTTC
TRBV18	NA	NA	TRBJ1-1	CASSPLAGETEAFF	TGTGCCAGCTCACCACTGGCAGGGGAGACTGAAGCTTTCTTT
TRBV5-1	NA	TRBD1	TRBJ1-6	CASSSQLPGQDSPLHF	TGCGCCAGCAGCTCGCAACTCCCGGGACAGGATTCACCCCTCCACTTT
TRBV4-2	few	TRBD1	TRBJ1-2	CASSQDRVKGYTF	TGTGCCAGCAGCCAGGACAGGGTGAAAGGCTACACCTTC
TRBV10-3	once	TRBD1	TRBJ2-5	CAIRGDRSRETQYF	TGTGCCATCAGGGGGGACAGGTCGCGGGAGACCCAGTACTTC
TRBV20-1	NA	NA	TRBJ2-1	CSARRTREQFF	TGCAGTGCTAGAAGGACCCGTGAGCAGTTCTTC
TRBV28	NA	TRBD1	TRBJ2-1	CASSFPPSGTGTLFEQFF	TGTGCCAGCAGTTTCCCCCCCTCCGGGACAGGGACCTTGTTTGAGCAGTTCTTC
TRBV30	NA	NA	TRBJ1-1	CAWSVSGATEAFF	TGTGCCTGGAGTGTAAGTGGGGCCACTGAAGCTTTCTTT
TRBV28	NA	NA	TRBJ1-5	CASRPSRRPNQPQHF	TGTGCCAGCAGGCCGTCCCGGAGACCCAATCAGCCCCAGCATTTT
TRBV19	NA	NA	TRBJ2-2	CASSIYWGNTGELFF	TGTGCCAGTAGTATCTACTGGGGGAACACCGGGGAGCTGTTTTTT
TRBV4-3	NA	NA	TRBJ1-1	CASSQTGTAEAFF	TGCGCCAGCAGTCAGACCGGGACGGCAGAAGCTTTCTTT
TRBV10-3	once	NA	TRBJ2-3	CAIRPQSSTDTQYF	TGTGCCATCAGGCCACAATCTAGCACAGATACGCAGTATTTT
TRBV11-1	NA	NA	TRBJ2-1	CASSSSWGVVNEQFF	TGTGCCAGCAGCTCAAGCTGGGGGGTGGTGAATGAGCAGTTCTTC
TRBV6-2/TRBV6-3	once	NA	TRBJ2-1	CASSYPKQTYNEQFF	TGTGCCAGCAGTTACCCAAAGCAGACATACAATGAGCAGTTCTTC
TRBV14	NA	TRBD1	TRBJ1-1	CASSRPGGGNTEAFF	TGTGCCAGCAGCCGCCCAGGAGGGGGCAACACTGAAGCTTTCTTT
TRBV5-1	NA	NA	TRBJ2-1	CASSLGSTQFF	TGCGCCAGCAGCTTGGGGTCAACGCAGTTCTTC
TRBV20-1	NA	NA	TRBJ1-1	CSAYSGEAFF	TGCAGTGCTTACTCAGGGGAAGCTTTCTTT
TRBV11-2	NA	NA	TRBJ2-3	CASSISHTSPAHHF	TGTGCCAGCAGCATTTCTCACACTAGCCCAGCCCACCATTTT
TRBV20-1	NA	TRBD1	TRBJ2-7	CSVQGAYEQYF	TGCAGTGTACAGGGGGCCTACGAGCAGTACTTC
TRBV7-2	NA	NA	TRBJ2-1	CASKGVGYNEQFF	TGTGCCAGCAAAGGGGTAGGCTACAATGAGCAGTTCTTC
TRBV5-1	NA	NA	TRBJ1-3	CASSLGTGNTIYF	TGCGCCAGCAGCTTGGGGACAGGAAACACCATATATTTT
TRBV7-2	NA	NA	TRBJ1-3	CASSLGGLQAGNTIYF	TGTGCCAGCAGCTTAGGTGGCCTCCAGGCTGGAAACACCATATATTTT
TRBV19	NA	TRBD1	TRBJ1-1	CASRGQDRTEAFF	TGTGCCAGTAGAGGACAGGACAGGACTGAAGCTTTCTTT
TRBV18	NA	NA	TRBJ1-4	CASSPQAEANEKLFF	TGTGCCAGCTCACCACAGGCAGAGGCTAATGAAAAACTGTTTTTT
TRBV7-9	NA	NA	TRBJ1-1	CASSLAAGVGTEAFF	TGTGCCAGCAGCTTAGCCGCCGGGGTGGGCACTGAAGCTTTCTTT